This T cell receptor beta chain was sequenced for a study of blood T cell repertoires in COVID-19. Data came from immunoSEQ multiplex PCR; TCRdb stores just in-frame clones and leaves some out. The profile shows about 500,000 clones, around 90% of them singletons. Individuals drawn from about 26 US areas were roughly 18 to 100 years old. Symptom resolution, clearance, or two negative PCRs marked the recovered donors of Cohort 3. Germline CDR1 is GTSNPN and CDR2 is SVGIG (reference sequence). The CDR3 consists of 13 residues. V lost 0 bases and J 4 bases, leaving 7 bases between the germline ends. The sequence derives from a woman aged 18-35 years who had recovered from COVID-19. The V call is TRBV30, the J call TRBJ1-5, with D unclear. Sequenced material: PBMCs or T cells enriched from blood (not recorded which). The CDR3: CAWSVLRNQPQHF. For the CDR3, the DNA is TGTGCCTGGAGTGTACTGCGGAATCAGCCCCAGCATTTT.